These 24 T cell receptor beta chains came from one sample sequenced in a study of diagnostic markers for celiac disease (TCRdb year 2020). TCRdb records Illumina MiSeq as the sequencer. With the reads reprocessed by TCRdb, a single entry stands for each CDR3 protein sequence and no DNA is reported. The record for this sample contains about 1,000 distinct CDR3 sequences. The ten top clones hold under 13% of the sample. Source material: either unsorted cells or a sorted T cell fraction (not recorded which). The receptors derive from a human donor.

Its frequency marks this clonotype as medium-sized. The chain links TRBV19 to TRBJ1-1. The CDR3 runs to 14 residues. The germline CDR1 and CDR2 sequences are LNHDA and SQIVND (reference sequence). CDR3 amino acids: CASRRGGSTAEAFF.

This clonotype is medium-sized (0.01 to 0.1%) by frequency. The V and J genes are TRBV2 and TRBJ2-1; TCRdb returns TRBD1, unconfirmable since there is no DNA. Germline V gene sequence: CDR1 SNHLY, CDR2 FYNNEI. The CDR3 extends over 16 amino acids. CDR3 protein: CASRPRTGGGYNEQFF. Together with reference TRBV2 and TRBJ2-1, the CDR3 gives the full variable domain: EPEVTQTPSHQVTQMGQEVILRCVPISNHLYFYWYRQILGQKVEFLVSFYNNEISEKSEIFDDQFSVERPDGSNFTLKIRSTKLEDSAMYFCASRPRTGGGYNEQFFGPGTRLTVL.

This clonotype is deemed medium-sized by its frequency. The chain carries TRBV20-1 and TRBJ1-3. Germline CDR1 and CDR2: DFQATT and SNEGSKA (reference sequence). This CDR3 is built from 16 residues. CDR3 sequence: CSAKRSDGISGNTIYF.

The rearrangement uses TRBV5-5 and TRBJ2-7; TCRdb lists TRBD1, though no DNA is available to test this call. This CDR3 is built from 15 residues. The germline V gene has CDR1 SGHKS and CDR2 YYEKEE (reference sequence). The CDR3 spells CASSLQGQGGYEQYF.

Frequency places this clonotype as medium-sized. The chain joins TRBV19 to TRBJ2-5. The germline CDR1 and CDR2 sequences are LNHDA and SQIVND (reference sequence). CDR3 length: 16 amino acids. CDR3 amino acids: CASSSTTTVFQETQYF.

The gene calls are TRBV10-3 and TRBJ1-2. The length of the CDR3 is 15 residues. Per germline, CDR1 ENHRY and CDR2 SYGVKD. This chain's CDR3 is CAINSGSDSNYGYTF.

According to its frequency, this clonotype is medium-sized. V and J are TRBV18 and TRBJ1-1. From germline, CDR1 is KGHSH and CDR2 LQKENI. There are 15 residues in the CDR3. The CDR3: CASSPLGDENTEAFF.

The rearrangement links TRBV19 to TRBJ1-2; TCRdb's D gene call, TRBD1, goes unchecked for lack of DNA. Germline loops: CDR1 LNHDA, CDR2 SQIVND (reference sequence). The CDR3 is made up of 19 amino acids. The CDR3 region is CALVKPETTATLSNYGYTF. Filled out from reference TRBV19 and TRBJ1-2, the complete variable domain reads DGGITQSPKYLFRKEGQNVTLSCEQNLNHDAMYWYRQDPGQGLRLIYYSQIVNDFQKGDIAEGYSVSREKKESFPLTVTSAQKNPTAFYLCALVKPETTATLSNYGYTFGSGTRLTVV.

This clonotype counts as medium-sized by frequency. V and J are TRBV10-3 and TRBJ1-3. Germline values: CDR1 ENHRY, CDR2 SYGVKD. The CDR3 has 13 amino acids. Here the CDR3 reads CAIREDSGNTIYF.

This clonotype shows up as large by frequency. V usage is TRBV27 and J usage is TRBJ1-1; no DNA is available, so the TRBD1 call from TCRdb remains unchecked. The CDR3 runs to 15 residues. Looked up from germline, CDR1 is MNHEY and CDR2 is SMNVEV (reference sequence). The CDR3 sequence: CASSSGQGWNTEAFF.

This clonotype is called medium-sized based on its frequency. This sequence joins TRBV11-2 and TRBJ1-6; TCRdb's D call of TRBD1 is untestable without DNA. This CDR3 contains 13 residues. Germline V gives CDR1 SGHAT, CDR2 FQNNGV. The CDR3 sequence is CASTPDNNSPLHF.

Its frequency marks this clonotype as hyperexpanded (1% or more). V and J are TRBV4-1 and TRBJ1-5; TCRdb reports TRBD1, a call that lacks DNA to check it against. From germline, CDR1 is MGHRA and CDR2 YSYEKL. The CDR3 is 15 residues long. The CDR3 region is CASSPTGAEGQPQHF.

This clonotype shows up as large by frequency. V is TRBV12-3 or TRBV12-4 and J is TRBJ2-2. The CDR3 spans 16 residues. The CDR3: CASSFAGHANTGELFF.

This clonotype ranks as medium-sized in terms of frequency. J is TRBJ1-2 and V is TRBV7-9; absent DNA, TCRdb's TRBD1 call cannot be checked. The CDR3 sequence is 16 residues long. Germline V gene lookup returns CDR1 SEHNR and CDR2 FQNEAQ (reference sequence). This CDR3 reads CASSLAPGQGHYGYTF.

The CDR3 is CASSLSGAASTDTQYF. The chain carries TRBV5-1 and TRBJ2-3; as DNA is missing, the TRBD1 call by TCRdb cannot be tested. There are 16 residues in the CDR3. CDR1 and CDR2 from the germline V gene are SGHRS and YFSETQ.

This clonotype is identified as medium-sized from frequency. The CDR3 is CASSYPTGMNTEAFF. This sequence joins TRBV7-9 and TRBJ1-1; TCRdb's D gene call, TRBD1, goes unchecked for lack of DNA. The CDR3 length is 15 residues. Looked up from germline, CDR1 is SEHNR and CDR2 is FQNEAQ (reference sequence).

Considering frequency, this clonotype is large. The chain combines TRBV2 with TRBJ2-1; TCRdb names TRBD2, which stays unverified in the absence of DNA. Germline loops: CDR1 SNHLY, CDR2 FYNNEI. The length of the CDR3 is 16 residues. The CDR3 loop is CASSEIGSGGMNEQFF.

The V call is TRBV19, the J call TRBJ2-6; TCRdb's assignment of TRBD1 cannot be checked, as there is no DNA. CDR1 is LNHDA and CDR2 is SQIVND in the germline V gene (reference sequence). The CDR3 totals 16 residues. This CDR3 reads CASNLDSLSGANVLTF. Using reference TRBV19 and TRBJ2-6 for the parts outside the CDR3, the full variable domain is DGGITQSPKYLFRKEGQNVTLSCEQNLNHDAMYWYRQDPGQGLRLIYYSQIVNDFQKGDIAEGYSVSREKKESFPLTVTSAQKNPTAFYLCASNLDSLSGANVLTFGAGSRLTVL.

The genes are TRBV30 and TRBJ1-5. The CDR3 sequence is 13 residues long. Germline assignment: CDR1 GTSNPN and CDR2 SVGIG (reference sequence). The CDR3 region is CAWSSREDRPQHF.

In terms of frequency, this clonotype is large. The J gene is TRBJ1-2, the V gene TRBV12-3 or TRBV12-4; no DNA is available, so the TRBD1 call from TCRdb remains unchecked. This CDR3 spans 14 amino acids. The CDR3 sequence is CASTGTGLGGGYTF.

V gene TRBV5-4 combines with J gene TRBJ2-1; TCRdb's D call, TRBD1, is unchecked because there is no DNA. CDR1 and CDR2 (germline): SGHNT, YYREEE (reference sequence). The CDR3 runs to 16 residues. CDR3 sequence reads: CASSLTTGSTYNEQFF.

Considering frequency, this clonotype is medium-sized (0.01 to 0.1%). The chain links TRBV18 to TRBJ1-1; TCRdb returns TRBD1, unconfirmable since there is no DNA. Per germline, CDR1 KGHSH and CDR2 LQKENI. This CDR3 region has 12 residues. The CDR3 reads CASSPSGAEAFF.

This clonotype ranks as large in terms of frequency. The CDR3 loop reads CASSPFGGNQPQHF. The V call is TRBV19, the J call TRBJ1-5. This CDR3 is built from 14 residues. Germline CDR1 is LNHDA and CDR2 is SQIVND (reference sequence). Looking up the rest from reference TRBV19 and TRBJ1-5 gives the full variable domain: DGGITQSPKYLFRKEGQNVTLSCEQNLNHDAMYWYRQDPGQGLRLIYYSQIVNDFQKGDIAEGYSVSREKKESFPLTVTSAQKNPTAFYLCASSPFGGNQPQHFGDGTRLSIL.

Frequency places this clonotype as medium-sized. V is TRBV18 and J is TRBJ1-2; TCRdb proposes TRBD1, but this gene call is untestable without DNA. This CDR3 has 15 amino acids. Germline V gene data show CDR1 as KGHSH and CDR2 as LQKENI. This chain's CDR3 is CASSLGTGVSDGYTF.